Detailed here is one T cell receptor beta chain. What it recognizes is unknown. The source of the sample is a study of CD8+ T cells in alopecia areata. Sequencing used cDNA as its template, made by extracting RNA and reverse transcribing it. TCRdb keeps only in-frame clones here, not all; method: immunoSEQ multiplex PCR. The sample holds about 140,000 clones, 70% to 90% seen once. Notes on the study in general: Affected lesional scalp, above all in alopecia totalis/universalis, was more clonal than normal scalp.

CDR1 and CDR2 from the germline V gene are SGHAT and FQNNGV. The V and J ends lost 1 base and 0 bases, in that order; junction bases with no gene match: 3. This CDR3 is 15 amino acids long. Sample treatment: oral pan-JAK inhibitor, 5-10 mg twice daily. The V gene is TRBV11-2, the J gene TRBJ2-7, with 7 bases lining up with TRBD2. The specimen was CD8+ T cells sorted from blood, collected at week 4, from a patient treated with tofacitinib. This clonotype originated in a human donor with alopecia areata. Here the CDR3 DNA reads TGTGCCAGCAGCTTAGGTCTAGCGGACTCCTACGAGCAGTACTTC. As protein: CASSLGLADSYEQYF. Full variable domain (outside the CDR3, taken from reference TRBV11-2 and TRBJ2-7): EAGVAQSPRYKIIEKRQSVAFWCNPISGHATLYWYQQILGQGPKLLIQFQNNGVVDDSQLPKDRFSAERLKGVDSTLKIQPAKLEDSAVYLCASSLGLADSYEQYFGPGTRLTVT.